This T cell receptor (beta chain) was profiled in a study of cytomegalovirus exposure and HLA in healthy donors. The CDR3 sequence is 13 residues long. V shed 3 bases, J shed 6 bases, and the junction held 3 bases outside the gene matches. Germline lookup yields CDR1 KGHSH and CDR2 LQKENI. Broader study findings: Some V segments, TRBV6-2 and TRBV6-3 among them, were indistinguishable and were therefore excluded. In a later analysis, HLA-C alleles had the fewest associated TCRs, DRB1 alleles the most. A later analysis showed HLA-associated TCR beta chains outstripping equally common others in clonal expansion.

13 Jbeta primers and 60 Vbeta primers were used for the PCR. Method: immunoSEQ multiplex PCR; TCRdb's copy keeps in-frame clones and lacks some. Here the sample spans about 130,000 clones, about 78% being singletons. Remarks on this clone: The antigen is unknown.

The clonotype originates from a man aged 25 to 40 in good health and CMV-seronegative. The chain links TRBV18 to TRBJ1-2, with 8 positions matching TRBD1. Sequenced input: PBMCs. The CDR3 protein is CASSPTGVDGYTF. The CDR3 DNA reads TGTGCCAGCTCACCGACAGGGGTCGATGGCTACACCTTC.